These 22 T cell receptor beta chains share one sample of origin, sequenced in a study of blood T cells in healthy people across ages (dated by TCRdb to 2014 to 2015). Libraries were constructed by 5' RACE. These reads were obtained on an Illumina HiSeq 2500. A second PCR of 7 to 11 cycles was performed with a sample-barcoded 5' primer and a J-beta primer mix. The public reads were reprocessed in TCRdb via fastp at Q25 and MiXCR, keeping in-frame beta chains. Rows are unified per CDR3 protein, each entry keeping the most common DNA and genes. Counted in this sample were about 1,000,000 distinct CDR3 sequences; under 45% of them appeared once. The top ten clones comprise 18% of the sample. The material sequenced was blood. These receptor sequences come from an older woman in good health.

The chain recombines TRBV3-1 with TRBJ2-3, with a tentative D call TRBD1 (5 bases). This CDR3 contains 15 residues. Germline V CDR1 and CDR2: LGHDT, YNNKEL (reference sequence). V lost 5 bases to trimming and J lost 9 bases, with 21 bases between them. DNA of the CDR3: TGTGCCAGCAGCTCAATCTCTCAGACAGCATCCACGCAGTATTTT. This translates into CASSSISQTASTQYF.

This clonotype showed up just a few times. J is TRBJ2-5 and V is TRBV14; perhaps TRBD2 as D (6 bases). The J call may be incorrect, as the DNA end agrees better with TRBJ2-7. The CDR3 loop spans 15 amino acids. Germline V gene data show CDR1 as SGHDN and CDR2 as FVKESK. CDR3 sequence (DNA): TGTGCCAGCAGCCAAGATTTAGTGGGAGGCGGCGAGCAGTACTTC. Amino acid sequence: CASSQDLVGGGEQYF.

This clonotype was counted once. The chain recombines TRBV4-1 with TRBJ2-2; tentatively, D is TRBD2 (7 bases). The CDR3 sequence is 17 residues long. Per germline, CDR1 MGHRA and CDR2 YSYEKL. V was shortened by 4 bases and J by 0 bases, with 15 bases between the two germline ends. CDR3 in DNA: TGCGCCAGCAGCCGGACTAGGGGGTATGCGAACACCGGGGAGCTGTTTTTT. Encoded protein: CASSRTRGYANTGELFF.

This clonotype was counted between two and nine times. The genes are TRBV27 and TRBJ2-1; 8 nucleotides align to TRBD2. The CDR3 has 15 residues. CDR1 and CDR2 from the germline V gene are MNHEY and SMNVEV (reference sequence). J gave up 7 bases and V 3 bases, and 8 bases lay outside the gene matches. The chain's CDR3 is CASSLAGRAFNEQFF. DNA of the CDR3: TGTGCCAGCAGTTTGGCCGGGAGGGCCTTTAATGAGCAGTTCTTC.

The chain recombines TRBV30 with TRBJ1-1; TRBD1 might be the D (6 bases). V lost 3 bases to trimming and J lost 4 bases, with 9 bases between them. In germline, CDR1 is GTSNPN, CDR2 SVGIG (reference sequence). This CDR3 has 12 residues. The CDR3, as DNA: TGTGCCTGGAGACAGGGTGCCACTGAAGCTTTCTTT. Protein sequence: CAWRQGATEAFF.

The rearrangement links TRBV27 to TRBJ2-7, with D maybe TRBD1 (7 bases). Trimming removed 5 bases from V and 3 bases from J, with 17 bases in between. The CDR3 has 15 residues. Germline values: CDR1 MNHEY, CDR2 SMNVEV (reference sequence). CDR3 protein: CASSPGAGQLYEQYF. The CDR3, as DNA: TGTGCCAGCAGTCCCGGGGCGGGACAGCTCTACGAGCAGTACTTC.

This chain uses TRBV6-1 with TRBJ1-5; D perhaps matches TRBD1 (5 bases). CDR3 length: 18 amino acids. Germline V CDR1 and CDR2: MNHNS, SASEGT. Trimming cost V 0 bases and J 6 bases, with 21 bases left between them. CDR3 coding DNA: TGTGCCAGCAGTGAAGCTCAGATGGGTGGGGGGTCTGGTCAGCCCCAGCATTTT. It translates to CASSEAQMGGGSGQPQHF.

This clonotype has at least ten counts. This chain uses TRBV5-1 with TRBJ1-6, with a weak D call TRBD1 (6 bases). Germline V gene lookup returns CDR1 SGHRS and CDR2 YFSETQ. This CDR3 is built from 15 residues. The V end lost 4 bases, the J end lost 9 bases, and 17 bases lay between the germline ends. The CDR3 nucleotides read TGCGCCAGCAGCCCTTCGACAGAGGGGGGTTCACCCCTCCACTTT. Translated, it gives CASSPSTEGGSPLHF.

The J gene is TRBJ2-1, the V gene TRBV5-1; TRBD2 matches at 8 bases. This CDR3 contains 16 residues. Losses at the gene ends were 0 bases for V and 0 bases for J; bases not matched to a gene: 2. Germline V gives CDR1 SGHRS, CDR2 YFSETQ. The CDR3 region has the DNA TGCGCCAGCAGCTTGGCGGGGGGGTACTCCTACAATGAGCAGTTCTTC. Its protein product is CASSLAGGYSYNEQFF.

J is TRBJ2-1 and V is TRBV20-1; 12 bases align to TRBD2. Per germline, CDR1 DFQATT and CDR2 SNEGSKA (reference sequence). This CDR3 contains 17 residues. V was clipped by 6 bases and J by 7 bases; unmatched bases: 16. CDR3 loop: CSAAGLAGGSQENEQFF. In nucleotides, the CDR3 is TGCAGTGCCGCCGGGCTAGCGGGAGGGTCCCAAGAGAATGAGCAGTTCTTC.

The V gene is TRBV6-1, the J gene TRBJ2-7; D is possibly TRBD2 (6 bases). The V end lost 7 bases, the J end lost 2 bases, and 18 bases lay between the germline ends. The germline V gene has CDR1 MNHNS and CDR2 SASEGT. The CDR3 extends over 15 amino acids. The DNA of the CDR3 is TGTGCCAGCAAGGCGGACGGCGGGACCGCCTACGAGCAGTACTTC. Translating gives CASKADGGTAYEQYF.

This chain uses TRBV25-1 with TRBJ1-2; TRBD1 might be the D (5 bases). Germline loops: CDR1 MGHDK, CDR2 SYGVNS. V lost 4 bases to trimming and J lost 6 bases, with 9 bases between them. CDR3 length: 12 residues. DNA of the CDR3: TGTGCCAGCAGTGGCCTGGGGGATGGCTACACCTTC. This sequence encodes CASSGLGDGYTF.

This clonotype turned up a few times. The V gene is TRBV7-9, the J gene TRBJ2-7, with D perhaps TRBD1 (6 bases). V lost 6 bases, J lost 2 bases, and 17 bases lay in between. The germline V gene has CDR1 SEHNR and CDR2 FQNEAQ (reference sequence). The CDR3 sequence is 15 residues long. CDR3 protein: CASSTGFQSPYEQYF. Written as DNA, the CDR3 is TGTGCCAGCAGTACAGGGTTCCAAAGCCCCTACGAGCAGTACTTC.

The rearrangement uses TRBV5-1 and TRBJ2-5, with D perhaps assigned TRBD1 or TRBD2 (5 bases each). This CDR3 is built from 14 residues. Germline-derived CDR1 and CDR2 are SGHRS and YFSETQ. Trimming cost V 4 bases and J 4 bases, with 14 bases left between them. CDR3 residues: CASSPFGGSETQYF. For the CDR3, the DNA is TGCGCCAGCAGCCCATTTGGGGGTTCAGAGACCCAGTACTTC.

The sample holds many counts of this clonotype. In DNA, the CDR3 is TGTGCCAGCAGTTACGGACAGTTAAAACACGAGCAGTACTTC. Protein product: CASSYGQLKHEQYF. V and J are TRBV6-5 and TRBJ2-7; weak D call: TRBD1 (6 bases). The CDR3 is made up of 14 amino acids. Between the trimmed V and J ends, which lost 2 bases and 5 bases, there was a span of 13 bases. Looked up from germline, CDR1 is MNHEY and CDR2 is SVGAGI.

The chain couples TRBV28 to TRBJ2-4; a weak D match, TRBD1 (6 bases). Germline V CDR1 and CDR2: MDHEN, SYDVKM. The CDR3 loop spans 14 amino acids. Trimming removed 5 bases at V and 7 bases at J, with 15 bases between. CDR3 coding DNA: TGTGCCAGCAGTAGTCACACAGGGTCTAACATTCAGTACTTC. Translation gives CASSSHTGSNIQYF. The complete variable domain, with remaining parts taken from reference TRBV28 and TRBJ2-4, reads DVKVTQSSRYLVKRTGEKVFLECVQDMDHENMFWYRQDPGLGLRLIYFSYDVKMKEKGDIPEGYSVSREKKERFSLILESASTNQTSMYLCASSSHTGSNIQYFGAGTRLSVL.

This chain joins TRBV6-5 and TRBJ1-2; 8 nucleotides agree with TRBD1. The CDR3 is 16 amino acids. The V and J ends lost 0 bases and 0 bases, in that order; junction bases with no gene match: 3. Germline values: CDR1 MNHEY, CDR2 SVGAGI. In DNA, the CDR3 is TGTGCCAGCAGTTACTCCGGGACAGGCCCTAACTATGGCTACACCTTC. Translation gives CASSYSGTGPNYGYTF.

V is TRBV5-1 and J is TRBJ2-2; D is unclear. Trimming cost V 0 bases and J 4 bases, with 7 bases left between them. There are 14 residues in the CDR3. Per germline, CDR1 SGHRS and CDR2 YFSETQ. CDR3 in amino acids: CASSLVQSTGELFF. The DNA for the CDR3 is TGCGCCAGCAGCTTGGTCCAGTCCACCGGGGAGCTGTTTTTT.

The chain combines TRBV5-1 with TRBJ1-6; D is perhaps TRBD1 (5 bases). Trimming removed 4 bases from V and 6 bases from J, with 26 bases in between. CDR3 length: 19 amino acids. CDR1 is SGHRS, CDR2 YFSETQ, per germline. CDR3 sequence: CASSPRIRGPEDGNSPLHF. The CDR3 nucleotides read TGCGCCAGCAGCCCTAGAATCCGGGGCCCAGAGGATGGTAATTCACCCCTCCACTTT.

The chain has TRBV7-2 and TRBJ2-2, with 11 bases lining up with TRBD2. The CDR3 runs to 16 residues. Trimming cost V 3 bases and J 1 base; bases outside gene matches: 1. The germline V gene encodes CDR1 SGHTA and CDR2 FQGNSA. CDR3 region: CASSFTSGRNTGELFF. Written as DNA, the CDR3 is TGTGCCAGCAGCTTTACTAGCGGGAGGAACACCGGGGAGCTGTTTTTT.

Note on this clonotype: One base away lies a much larger clone, so this may be a sequencing read error. The J gene is TRBJ2-7, the V gene TRBV29-1, with TRBD2 matching 7 bases. The assigned J gene may be wrong: the sequence end matches TRBJ2-4 better. The CDR3 runs to 13 residues. CDR1 SQVTM and CDR2 ANQGSEA come from the germline V gene. The CDR3 DNA is TGCAGCGTTGGCGGGGGTGCCAAAAACATTCAGTACTTC. It encodes CSVGGGAKNIQYF.

This clonotype appeared a few times. The chain has TRBV9 and TRBJ1-2; a possible D gene is TRBD1 (5 bases). Trimming left V 0 bases short and J 4 bases short, with 28 bases between. CDR1 is SGDLS, CDR2 YYNGEE, per germline. There are 20 residues in the CDR3. CDR3 residues: CASSVERGDLGWRFGYGYTF. In nucleotides, the CDR3 is TGTGCCAGCAGCGTAGAAAGGGGTGACTTGGGTTGGCGCTTCGGCTATGGCTACACCTTC.